This T cell receptor beta chain derives from a study of blood T cells in healthy people across ages. The CDR3 totals 15 residues. Germline V gene lookup returns CDR1 SNHLY and CDR2 FYNNEI. Concerning this clonotype: At one boundary the junction diverges from the germline segment, which might be a read error.

Combining a sample-barcoded 5' primer with a J-beta primer mix, a second PCR ran for 7 to 11 cycles. A single record per CDR3 protein comes from TCRdb applying MiXCR to the 5' RACE reads. Among 2 million or so distinct CDR3 sequences listed, roughly 50% were seen once. The source material was blood. This TCR was sampled from a woman aged 40 to 50 in good health. The chain carries TRBV2 and TRBJ2-1; 14 bases are a match to TRBD2. The CDR3 protein is CASREGTSGGNEQFF. Here the CDR3 DNA reads TGTGCCAGCAGGGAAGGGACTAGCGGGGGCAATGAGCAGTTCTTC. Full variable domain (remainder filled in from reference TRBV2 and TRBJ2-1): EPEVTQTPSHQVTQMGQEVILRCVPISNHLYFYWYRQILGQKVEFLVSFYNNEISEKSEIFDDQFSVERPDGSNFTLKIRSTKLEDSAMYFCASREGTSGGNEQFFGPGTRLTVL.